The sequence of this T cell receptor (beta chain) was determined in a study of shared clonotypes between healthy human individuals. Germline assignment: CDR1 MNHEY and CDR2 SVGAGI. CDR3 length: 15 amino acids. The ends were cut back, 0 bases at V and 0 bases at J, with 6 bases in the middle. This clone has a handful of counts. Using immunoSEQ multiplex PCR, the repertoire was profiled, and TCRdb retains in-frame clones only, with some absent. The table includes around 1.9 million clones, 93% detected once. Naive CD8 cells lacked CD45RO and underwent positive selection for CCR7, leaving out terminally differentiated effector memory CD45RA+ cells.

This chain links TRBV6-5 with TRBJ1-5; D remains unclear. The sample comprised naive CD8+ T cells from PBMCs. The origin of this receptor is a man between 18 and 35 years old in good health. Some clones in this sample may be carry-over from other donors' samples. The CDR3 is CASSYSQYSNQPQHF. The CDR3 DNA follows: TGTGCCAGCAGTTACTCACAGTATAGCAATCAGCCCCAGCATTTT.